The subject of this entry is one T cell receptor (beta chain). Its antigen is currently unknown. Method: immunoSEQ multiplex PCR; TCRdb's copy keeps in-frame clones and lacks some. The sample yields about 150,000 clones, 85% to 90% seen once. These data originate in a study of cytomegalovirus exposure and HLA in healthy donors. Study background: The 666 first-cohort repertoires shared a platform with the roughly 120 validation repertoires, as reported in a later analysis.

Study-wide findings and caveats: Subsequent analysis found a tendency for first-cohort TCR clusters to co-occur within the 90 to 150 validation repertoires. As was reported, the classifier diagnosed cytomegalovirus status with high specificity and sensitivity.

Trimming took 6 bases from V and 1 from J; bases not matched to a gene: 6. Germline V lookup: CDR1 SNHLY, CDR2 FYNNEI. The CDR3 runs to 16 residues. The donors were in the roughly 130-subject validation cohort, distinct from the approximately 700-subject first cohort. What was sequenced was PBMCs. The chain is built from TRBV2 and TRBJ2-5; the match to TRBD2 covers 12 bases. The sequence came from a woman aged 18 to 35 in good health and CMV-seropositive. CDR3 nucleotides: TGTGCCAGCAGGGTTGCTAGCGGGAGGGCCCAAGAGACCCAGTACTTC. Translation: CASRVASGRAQETQYF.